The 15 T cell receptor beta chains in this list originate from one sample, sequenced in a study of CXCR3-negative and CXCR3-positive naive CD8 T cells. UMI-labeled TRB cDNA libraries were prepared by 5' RACE. TCRdb re-analyzed the 5' RACE reads; it lists each CDR3 protein once, without DNA. The repertoire table contains over 70,000 distinct CDR3 sequences. Whole-study results and caveats: CXCR3-positive naive cells had more hydrophobic TRB CDR3s than CXCR3-negative naive cells.

Their cognate antigens are unknown. The specimen was naive CXCR3+ CD8+ T cells from blood. Stated subset: CD45RO-CCR7+CD27+CD95- naive CD8+ T cells expressing CXCR3 (TNR3+). The receptors originated from a human donor in good health. Some clones in this sample may be carry-over from other donors' samples.

The rearrangement joins TRBV9 to TRBJ2-7; as DNA is missing, the TRBD1 call by TCRdb cannot be tested. Germline loops: CDR1 SGDLS, CDR2 YYNGEE. The CDR3 loop spans 15 amino acids. This chain's CDR3 is CASSVGEGQGYEQYF.

The chain uses TRBV12-3 or TRBV12-4 and TRBJ2-3; TCRdb picks TRBD1, but there is no DNA to check that call. This CDR3 comprises 15 residues. This chain's CDR3 is CASSDPGSNTDTQYF.

The chain joins TRBV4-1 to TRBJ1-1. Germline V gene lookup returns CDR1 MGHRA and CDR2 YSYEKL. The CDR3 has 14 amino acids. Here the CDR3 reads CASSQEHLNTEAFF.

The chain employs TRBV19 and TRBJ1-1. The CDR3 has 12 amino acids. Germline CDR1 reads LNHDA; CDR2 reads SQIVND (reference sequence). CDR3 region: CASSHPNTEAFF.

The chain carries TRBV15 and TRBJ1-2; TCRdb's D call, TRBD1, is unchecked because there is no DNA. This CDR3 comprises 15 residues. Per germline, CDR1 LNHNV and CDR2 YYDKDF (reference sequence). The CDR3: CATSRSWDSAIGYTF.

The CDR3 here is CAWSVQGNQPQHF. The chain has TRBV30 and TRBJ1-5. CDR3 size: 13 residues. CDR1 is GTSNPN and CDR2 is SVGIG in the germline V gene (reference sequence).

The chain is built from TRBV11-2 and TRBJ2-3; without DNA, the TCRdb call of TRBD2 cannot be checked. The CDR3 covers 14 residues. Germline loops: CDR1 SGHAT, CDR2 FQNNGV. CDR3 sequence reads: CASSAGTSPDTQYF. Drawing the rest from reference TRBV11-2 and TRBJ2-3, the complete variable domain is EAGVAQSPRYKIIEKRQSVAFWCNPISGHATLYWYQQILGQGPKLLIQFQNNGVVDDSQLPKDRFSAERLKGVDSTLKIQPAKLEDSAVYLCASSAGTSPDTQYFGPGTRLTVL.

The chain carries TRBV7-7 and TRBJ2-5. This CDR3 spans 11 amino acids. Germline CDR1 reads SSHAT; CDR2 reads FNYEAQ (reference sequence). The CDR3 loop is CASSNEETQYF.

The chain recombines TRBV2 with TRBJ1-2; there is no DNA to check the TCRdb D call of TRBD1. The CDR3 has 14 amino acids. CDR1 and CDR2 (germline): SNHLY, FYNNEI. The CDR3 sequence: CASSEVGVSGGYTF. Based on the CDR3 plus reference TRBV2 and TRBJ1-2, the full variable domain is EPEVTQTPSHQVTQMGQEVILRCVPISNHLYFYWYRQILGQKVEFLVSFYNNEISEKSEIFDDQFSVERPDGSNFTLKIRSTKLEDSAMYFCASSEVGVSGGYTFGSGTRLTVV.

The CDR3 spells CASSYTPVANNEQFF. This chain links TRBV28 with TRBJ2-1; TCRdb designates TRBD1, a call that cannot be tested without DNA. This CDR3 is built from 15 residues. The germline gives CDR1 MDHEN, CDR2 SYDVKM.

The chain employs TRBV12-3 or TRBV12-4 and TRBJ2-5; TCRdb outputs TRBD1, but without DNA this stays unchecked. The CDR3 is made up of 17 amino acids. The CDR3 reads CASSSQVGPLVHETQYF.

This chain uses TRBV29-1 with TRBJ1-2. The CDR3 is 13 residues long. The germline CDR1 and CDR2 sequences are SQVTM and ANQGSEA. The chain's CDR3 is CSVGVPPPVGYTF.

The chain recombines TRBV5-5 with TRBJ2-1. This CDR3 is built from 17 residues. Germline loops: CDR1 SGHKS, CDR2 YYEKEE (reference sequence). The CDR3 protein is CASSLVSVADLYNEQFF.

The gene calls are TRBV20-1 and TRBJ2-7. The CDR3 is 14 residues long. CDR1 is DFQATT, CDR2 SNEGSKA, per germline (reference sequence). This chain's CDR3 is CSARDAGAAYEQYF.

The rearrangement uses TRBV7-2 and TRBJ2-1; the D call of TRBD1 rests on TCRdb alone, since no DNA is present to check it. The CDR3 has 13 amino acids. CDR1 and CDR2 from the germline V gene are SGHTA and FQGNSA. The CDR3 is CASSIRGPDEQFF.